This T cell receptor (beta chain) was identified in a study of T cells in Graves' hyperthyroidism and ophthalmopathy (dated by TCRdb to the late 2010s). Regarding the research as a whole: Peripheral blood was collected at initial diagnosis, before any treatment. TCR V-J signatures able to tell the groups apart were searched for in a discovery cohort of 100 or so patients, of whom more than 40 had Graves' ophthalmopathy and about 60 had stable Graves' hyperthyroidism. In addition, the study compared T-cell repertoires in thyroid tissue and in blood from roughly 6 Graves' hyperthyroidism patients. Prospective prediction of ophthalmopathy was tested in an independent validation cohort consisting of some 20 hyperthyroidism patients and around 17 patients who later progressed to ophthalmopathy. The paper describes TCR Vbeta CDR3 sequencing of around 130 peripheral blood samples, made up of some 42 ophthalmopathy patients, 70 to 75 hyperthyroidism patients and some 17 progressor patients. Once sampling was done, hyperthyroidism patients were given methimazole at a starting dose of 30 mg daily, whereas ophthalmopathy patients were given high-dose intravenous methylprednisolone. The 80 to 100 discovery patients were randomly divided into training and test sets at a 7:3 ratio.

On this clonotype itself: The specificity of this receptor is unknown. Per-nucleotide qualities are absent, and no much larger clonotype sits a single base away.

The investigation overall reported the following: In validation, the model predicted progression to ophthalmopathy a median of roughly six months before onset, with around 70% sensitivity and roughly 77% specificity. Sample size was not statistically predetermined, and investigators were not blinded to group allocation. Most expanded thyroid clonotypes (frequency above 0.001) were also found in blood, which suggests that blood repertoires may mirror thyroid immune responses. A 13 V-J signature model separated ophthalmopathy from stable hyperthyroidism, with 87.88% sensitivity and 81.08% specificity in cross-validation and 80%/75% in testing.

A patient counted as having stable Graves' hyperthyroidism if no progression to ophthalmopathy occurred over 18 months of follow-up. Hyperthyroidism patients were newly diagnosed, with disease duration under 2 months, and aged 18 to 65 years. Exclusion was applied to patients with uncontrolled infections, other autoimmune diseases, pregnancy or lactation. Diagnoses were based on clinical symptoms, serum thyroxine and TRAb, thyroid ultrasound and orbital computed tomography. PBMCs were isolated from 10 ml of fresh peripheral blood by Ficoll-Paque density gradient centrifugation. Total RNA was extracted with Trizol reagent, and quality was checked on an Agilent 2100 Bioanalyzer. The TCR beta CDR3 regions were amplified from the RNA transcripts. For the first round of RT-PCR on the TCR CDR3, the HTBI primer set was used together with the Qiagen OneStep RT-PCR kit. Libraries were constructed in a second round of multiplex PCR, after which size selection and purification were carried out. Sequencing of the libraries was done on an Illumina HiSeq2000 using paired-end 100 bp reads. Turning to the authors' computational methods: SOAPnuke was used to process the raw data, removing reads that contained adapters or uncalled bases, had a mean Phred below 15, or lacked an exact match to the constant primer or identifier. High-quality paired reads were merged with COPE v1.2.5, and unique nucleotide sequences were defined as clonotypes. Clonotypes were aligned to IMGT TRBV, TRBD and TRBJ reference segments using MiTCR v1.1. Analysis was restricted to V-J combinations with a frequency above 0.0001, which covered 98% to 99.2% of repertoires. A TCS score was defined as the ratio between F50 (clonal expansion) and ExV (chaos), using BLOSUM62-based TCRdist between CDR3 peptides within each V-J. Welch's t-statistics and random forest reduced several hundred V-J features to 13, which were used in a naive Bayes classifier (R e1071). TCRdb took the public reads, trimmed them with fastp at Q25, ran MiXCR for clone calling and kept in-frame beta chains. Here each entry gathers all rows of one CDR3 protein and keeps the most common genes and DNA. The V and J calls shown here were made by TCRdb, not taken from the authors' results. For this sample the table gives over 300,000 distinct CDR3 sequences, of which around 13% were detected only once. Approximately 10% of the sample rests with the top ten.

The sequencing input was blood. The source of this sequence is a woman in her sixties or seventies with Graves' hyperthyroidism.

At the DNA level, the sequence is TGTGCCAGCAGCTTTAAGGGGACCCCTGAAGCTTTCTTT. This sequence encodes CASSFKGTPEAFF. The V and J segments used are TRBV7-9 and TRBJ1-1; a tentative D match to TRBD1 spans 5 bases. From the cysteine up to the phenylalanine, the CDR3 has a length of 13 residues. Left in the record is the CDR3 DNA by itself, 39 bases read in frame from the first base. V drops 3 bases and J drops 6 bases, leaving 11 bases in between. CDR1 is given as SEHNR and CDR2 as FQNEAQ, both from the germline V gene (reference sequence).